One and the same sample provided the 27 T cell receptor beta chains below, sequenced in a study of long-term antiretroviral therapy in people with HIV. This was the immunoSEQ v3.0 assay at survey level. Clones were sequenced by immunoSEQ multiplex PCR, and TCRdb holds only the in-frame ones, with some missing. The sample includes under 30,000 clones, around 83% of them seen just once. Sample: unsorted PBMCs, taken 1.9 years after starting antiretroviral therapy. Receptors were obtained from a woman younger than 45 with HIV.

The rearrangement joins TRBV6-5 to TRBJ1-4; D is unresolved. The CDR3 loop spans 16 amino acids. The germline V gene has CDR1 MNHEY and CDR2 SVGAGI. Deletions cut 2 bases from V and 9 bases from J, with 19 bases between. The CDR3 sequence: CASSYRAAGEAKKLFF. The CDR3 DNA reads as TGTGCCAGCAGTTACCGGGCCGCGGGTGAGGCGAAAAAACTGTTTTTT.

CDR3 residues: CASSLWRSGVDTQYF. The DNA of the CDR3 is TGCGCCAGCAGCTTGTGGCGGTCTGGGGTAGATACGCAGTATTTT. The chain uses TRBV5-1 and TRBJ2-3; unclear D gene. Germline values: CDR1 SGHRS, CDR2 YFSETQ. CDR3 length equals 15 residues. The ends were cut back, 1 base at V and 5 bases at J, with 14 bases in the middle.

The CDR3 reads CASSYPVRGGNEQFF. Written as DNA, the CDR3 is TGTGCCAGCAGTTACCCGGTCAGGGGGGGCAATGAGCAGTTCTTC. The rearrangement joins TRBV6-5 to TRBJ2-1; D may be TRBD1 or TRBD2 (7 bases each). Trimming stripped 2 bases from V and 6 bases from J, with 14 bases between. Germline loops: CDR1 MNHEY, CDR2 SVGAGI. The CDR3 loop spans 15 amino acids.

The genes are TRBV6-4 and TRBJ2-3, with D maybe TRBD2 (6 bases). The V gene lost 3 bases and the J gene lost 2 bases, with 12 bases spanning the gap. This CDR3 has 15 residues. Germline V CDR1 and CDR2: MRHNA, SNTAGT. CDR3 DNA sequence: TGTGCCAGCAGTGATCGCGGGGCGACCACAGATACGCAGTATTTT. Residues: CASSDRGATTDTQYF.

V and J are TRBV6-6 and TRBJ1-1; TRBD1 matches at 7 bases. This CDR3 has 13 amino acids. The germline V gene encodes CDR1 MNHNY and CDR2 SVGAGI (reference sequence). After removal of 4 bases from V and 6 bases from J, the junction contained 5 bases not matched to a gene. The CDR3 region has the DNA TGTGCCAGCAGTTCTAGACAGGGCGCTGAAGCTTTCTTT. This gives the protein CASSSRQGAEAFF.

The chain links TRBV11-2 to TRBJ2-5, with TRBD1 matching over 10 bases. The CDR3 is 16 residues long. CDR1 and CDR2 from the germline V gene are SGHAT and FQNNGV. Losses at the gene ends were 5 bases for V and 4 bases for J; bases not matched to a gene: 10. The CDR3 DNA reads TGTGCCAGCAGCCAAGACAGGGGGCGTCTGAGAGAGACCCAGTACTTC. Translation: CASSQDRGRLRETQYF.

The chain recombines TRBV10-3 with TRBJ1-2, with D tentatively TRBD1 (6 bases). The V gene lost 6 bases and the J gene lost 4 bases, with 12 bases spanning the gap. Germline CDR1 and CDR2: ENHRY and SYGVKD. The CDR3 has 13 amino acids. CDR3 in amino acids: CAISGGDIYGYTF. As DNA, the CDR3 is TGTGCCATCAGCGGGGGGGACATCTATGGCTACACCTTC.

The rearrangement joins TRBV7-7 to TRBJ2-5; D might be TRBD2 (5 bases). From germline, CDR1 is SSHAT and CDR2 FNYEAQ (reference sequence). Trimming took off 6 bases at V and 4 bases at J, with 12 bases between the two ends. This CDR3 spans 13 amino acids. The CDR3: CASSPGMRETQYF. Here the CDR3 DNA reads TGTGCCAGCAGTCCCGGGATGCGAGAGACCCAGTACTTC.

The gene calls are TRBV27 and TRBJ2-7, with D possibly matching TRBD1 (6 bases). Germline V gene sequence: CDR1 MNHEY, CDR2 SMNVEV (reference sequence). V was trimmed by 6 bases and J by 5 bases, leaving 8 bases between them. This CDR3 contains 11 residues. Here the CDR3 DNA reads TGTGCCAGCAGCGAGGGGGACGAGCAGTACTTC. This gives the protein CASSEGDEQYF.

V and J are TRBV5-5 and TRBJ1-5; the match to TRBD1 covers 10 bases. The CDR3 runs 16 residues. With V trimmed by 3 bases and J by 5 bases, 8 bases remained unmatched. The germline CDR1 and CDR2 sequences are SGHKS and YYEKEE (reference sequence). Written as DNA, the CDR3 is TGTGCCAGCAGCTCCCCGGGACAGGGGCTTCATCAGCCCCAGCATTTT. It is translated as CASSSPGQGLHQPQHF.

This chain links TRBV7-9 with TRBJ2-7, with 9 bases identical to TRBD2. V lost 1 base, J lost 0 bases, and 4 bases stayed unmatched. Per germline, CDR1 SEHNR and CDR2 FQNEAQ (reference sequence). The CDR3 extends over 16 amino acids. CDR3: CASSLEERGDSYEQYF. The CDR3 DNA reads TGTGCCAGCAGCTTAGAGGAGCGGGGGGACTCCTACGAGCAGTACTTC.

The chain has TRBV6-5 and TRBJ1-1; the D is unclear. Trimming stripped 7 bases from V and 4 bases from J, with 7 bases between. Germline V gene lookup returns CDR1 MNHEY and CDR2 SVGAGI. This CDR3 is built from 11 residues. In DNA, the CDR3 is TGTGCCAGCACTTCCCCCACTGAAGCTTTCTTT. Translating it yields CASTSPTEAFF.

This chain uses TRBV5-8 with TRBJ1-1; D is perhaps TRBD1 (6 bases). There are 10 residues in the CDR3. Between the trimmed V and J ends, which lost 5 bases and 9 bases, there was a span of 8 bases. Germline CDR1 SGHTS, CDR2 YDEGEE. CDR3 loop: CASRQGKAFF. The CDR3 bases are TGTGCCAGCAGACAGGGTAAAGCTTTCTTT.

V and J are TRBV27 and TRBJ2-1; 9 bases are a match to TRBD2. Losses at the gene ends were 10 bases for V and 10 bases for J; bases not matched to a gene: 11. Germline V lookup: CDR1 MNHEY, CDR2 SMNVEV (reference sequence). The CDR3 runs 13 residues. The CDR3 DNA reads as TGTGCCATAGGGGGTAGCGGGGGAAAAGAGCAGTTCTTC. Translated: CAIGGSGGKEQFF.

The CDR3 nucleotides read TGTGCCATCAGTGAGCCCCCTGGTAGGGTGGGTGGCAATGGCTACACCTTC. Amino acid sequence: CAISEPPGRVGGNGYTF. V is TRBV10-3 and J is TRBJ1-2, with D unclear. The ends were cut back, 2 bases at V and 6 bases at J, with 22 bases in the middle. Germline V CDR1 and CDR2: ENHRY, SYGVKD. CDR3 size: 17 residues.

This chain connects TRBV7-2 to TRBJ2-3, with 13 bases fitting TRBD2. With 5 bases clipped from V and 7 bases from J, the junction kept 6 bases outside the gene matches. This CDR3 has 15 amino acids. CDR1 is SGHTA and CDR2 is FQGNSA in the germline V gene. The chain's CDR3 is CASSTSGGAAYTQYF. CDR3 DNA: TGTGCCAGCAGCACTAGCGGGGGGGCCGCTTATACGCAGTATTTT.

This clone was counted once. The J gene is TRBJ1-1, the V gene TRBV18, with D hard to call. The CDR3 has 13 amino acids. The V gene's germline CDR1 is KGHSH and CDR2 LQKENI. Trimming removed 1 base from V and 1 base from J, with 4 bases in between. The CDR3 DNA sequence: TGTGCCAGCTCACCACAGGGGAACACTGAAGCTTTCTTT. This codes for CASSPQGNTEAFF.

This chain connects TRBV11-2 to TRBJ1-2; tentative D call: TRBD1 (5 bases). Between the trimmed V and J ends, which lost 0 bases and 8 bases, there was a span of 13 bases. The V gene's germline CDR1 is SGHAT and CDR2 FQNNGV. This CDR3 has 14 amino acids. The CDR3 reads CASSLETGTGGYTF. CDR3 nucleotide sequence: TGTGCCAGCAGCTTAGAAACCGGGACCGGCGGCTACACCTTC.

The chain employs TRBV7-9 and TRBJ1-2; 7 bases are a match to TRBD1. V gave up 1 base and J gave up 2 bases; unmatched junction bases: 1. The CDR3 is made up of 14 amino acids. Germline assignment: CDR1 SEHNR and CDR2 FQNEAQ (reference sequence). The CDR3 is CASSLGDSNYGYTF. In DNA form, the CDR3 reads TGTGCCAGCAGCTTAGGGGACAGCAACTATGGCTACACCTTC.

The chain uses TRBV7-8 and TRBJ2-7, with D unclear. Trimming took off 1 base at V and 6 bases at J, with 10 bases between the two ends. The CDR3 extends over 13 amino acids. The V gene's germline CDR1 is SGHVS and CDR2 FQNEAQ. CDR3 bases: TGTGCCAGCAGCTTAGTTCAGAGTTCCGAGCAGTACGTC. Translated, it gives CASSLVQSSEQYV.

The rearrangement uses TRBV4-1 and TRBJ1-6; a possible D gene is TRBD1 (6 bases). V lost 4 bases to trimming and J lost 10 bases, with 17 bases between them. The CDR3 has 15 amino acids. Germline V gene lookup returns CDR1 MGHRA and CDR2 YSYEKL. CDR3 in amino acids: CASSRRGGGGSPLHF. Written as DNA, the CDR3 is TGCGCCAGCAGCCGACGAGGGGGTGGAGGCTCACCCCTCCACTTT.

V and J are TRBV30 and TRBJ1-1, with no clear D. There are 13 residues in the CDR3. V dropped 5 bases and J dropped 0 bases, with 10 bases sitting between them. In germline, CDR1 is GTSNPN, CDR2 SVGIG (reference sequence). The DNA of the CDR3 is TGTGCCTGGTCCAGGACGGTGAACACTGAAGCTTTCTTT. Translation: CAWSRTVNTEAFF.

The chain joins TRBV27 to TRBJ2-7; 9 nucleotides align to TRBD1. The ends lost 10 bases at V and 6 bases at J; junction bases unmatched: 7. The CDR3 is 12 residues long. Germline lookup yields CDR1 MNHEY and CDR2 SMNVEV (reference sequence). This chain's CDR3 is CATSPGQGEQYV. CDR3 coding DNA: TGTGCCACCTCTCCGGGACAGGGCGAGCAGTACGTC.

J is TRBJ1-5 and V is TRBV29-1, with no clear D. The CDR3 runs to 12 residues. The V end lost 5 bases, the J end lost 4 bases, and 9 bases lay between the germline ends. Germline loops: CDR1 SQVTM, CDR2 ANQGSEA. The CDR3 region has the DNA TGCAGCGTTCGGACCGCAAATCAGCCCCAGCATTTT. Translated: CSVRTANQPQHF.

The chain has TRBV29-1 and TRBJ1-3, with unresolved D. V was clipped by 3 bases and J by 12 bases, with 15 bases between them. CDR3 length: 12 amino acids. In germline, CDR1 is SQVTM, CDR2 ANQGSEA. The CDR3 is CSVELIVSGIYF. The CDR3 nucleotides are TGCAGCGTTGAGTTGATAGTCTCGGGCATATATTTT. Complete variable domain (other parts from reference TRBV29-1 and TRBJ1-3): SAVISQKPSRDICQRGTSLTIQCQVDSQVTMMFWYRQQPGQSLTLIATANQGSEATYESGFVIDKFPISRPNLTFSTLTVSNMSPEDSSIYLCSVELIVSGIYFGEGSWLTVV.

This clone was seen once. This chain joins TRBV15 and TRBJ2-5; unclear D gene. Between the trimmed V and J ends, which lost 1 base and 1 base, there was a span of 7 bases. In germline, CDR1 is LNHNV, CDR2 YYDKDF (reference sequence). The CDR3 spans 14 residues. This chain's CDR3 is CATSRVSAQETQYF. The CDR3, as DNA: TGTGCCACCAGCAGAGTATCAGCCCAAGAGACCCAGTACTTC.

This chain connects TRBV29-1 to TRBJ1-2; D is perhaps TRBD1 (6 bases). With 7 bases removed from V and 3 bases from J, the gap between germline ends came to 12 bases. CDR1 and CDR2 (germline): SQVTM, ANQGSEA. The CDR3 spans 12 residues. The CDR3 sequence is CSAGTGHYGYTF. DNA of the CDR3: TGCAGCGCCGGAACAGGGCACTATGGCTACACCTTC.